This T cell receptor beta chain was found in a study of cytomegalovirus exposure and HLA in healthy donors. Regarding this clone: The antigen is not known.

This CDR3 has 19 residues. Between the trimmed V and J ends, which lost 3 bases and 0 bases, there was a span of 23 bases. Per germline, CDR1 MNHNS and CDR2 SASEGT. Study observations and caveats: One variant, a missense change in DCLRE1C, was linked in a later analysis to TCR beta V- and J-gene trimming. Sequencing depth roughly uniform across donors was assumed in presence/absence analyses.

Both 60 Vbeta primers and 13 Jbeta primers went into the PCR. Profiling relied on immunoSEQ multiplex PCR, and the TCRdb table lists in-frame clones only, not all of them. Of 150,000 to 200,000 clones in the sample, about 75% are singletons; the top ten hold about 0.93%. Sequenced sample: PBMCs. The gene calls are TRBV6-1 and TRBJ1-1; D gene uncertain. The clonotype originates from a woman between 45 and 60 years old in good health and CMV-seropositive. The CDR3 here is CASSEYSGNLAHMNTEAFF. CDR3 DNA sequence: TGTGCCAGCAGTGAGTACTCCGGGAACCTAGCCCACATGAACACTGAAGCTTTCTTT.